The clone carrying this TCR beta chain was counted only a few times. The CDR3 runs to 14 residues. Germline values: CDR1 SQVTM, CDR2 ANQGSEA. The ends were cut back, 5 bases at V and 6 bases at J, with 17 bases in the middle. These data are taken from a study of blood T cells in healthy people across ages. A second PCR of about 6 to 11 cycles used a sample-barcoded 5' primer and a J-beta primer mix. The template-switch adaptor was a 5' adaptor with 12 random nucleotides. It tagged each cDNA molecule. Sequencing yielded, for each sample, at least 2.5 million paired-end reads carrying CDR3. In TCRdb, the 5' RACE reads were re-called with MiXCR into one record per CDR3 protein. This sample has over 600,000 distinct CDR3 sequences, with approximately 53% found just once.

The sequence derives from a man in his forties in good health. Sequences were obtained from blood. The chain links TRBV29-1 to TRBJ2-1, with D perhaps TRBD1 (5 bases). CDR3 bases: TGCAGCGTTAGGTTGGGGCAGGTTAGCAATGAGCAGTTCTTC. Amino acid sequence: CSVRLGQVSNEQFF.